This is a list of T cell receptor beta chains from one sample in a study of cytomegalovirus exposure and HLA in healthy donors. The method was immunoSEQ multiplex PCR; TCRdb's version includes in-frame clones alone and lacks a portion of them. There are over 80,000 clones in the sample; 73% occur only once, and roughly 3.6% lies in the top ten. The sample comprised PBMCs. These receptors were taken from a man aged 40-49 years in good health and CMV-seronegative. Both conserved end residues are trimmed from each CDR3. Fields, in order: CDR3 protein, J gene, V gene.

CDR3 protein: ASSLVGGGDTQY
J gene: TRBJ2-3
V gene: TRBV5-1

CDR3 protein: ASRTGTGSYEQY
J gene: TRBJ2-7
V gene: TRBV28

CDR3 protein: ASSLGGGSQELF
J gene: TRBJ2-2
V gene: TRBV5-1

CDR3 protein: ASTPRGLPGSYT
J gene: TRBJ1-2
V gene: TRBV5-6

CDR3 protein: ASSQPNDRVIQY
J gene: TRBJ2-4
V gene: TRBV4-1

CDR3 protein: ASSHDRGVGSPLH
J gene: TRBJ1-6
V gene: TRBV5-1

CDR3 protein: ASSGDRNYEQY
J gene: TRBJ2-7
V gene: TRBV28

CDR3 protein: ASSLMGGTEAF
J gene: TRBJ1-1
V gene: TRBV11-3

CDR3 protein: ASSSELLTDPDEQY
J gene: TRBJ2-7
V gene: TRBV7-9

CDR3 protein: ASSSAGTSVEAEQF
J gene: TRBJ2-1
V gene: TRBV5-1

CDR3 protein: ASTEGLAGTTDTQY
J gene: TRBJ2-3
V gene: TRBV11-2

CDR3 protein: ASSPRTAFYEQY
J gene: TRBJ2-7
V gene: TRBV18

CDR3 protein: ASSPPGQGVLPLH
J gene: TRBJ1-6
V gene: TRBV18

CDR3 protein: ASSQERGRGEKLF
J gene: TRBJ1-4
V gene: TRBV4-1

CDR3 protein: ASSLSYTDTQY
J gene: TRBJ2-3
V gene: TRBV7-2

CDR3 protein: ASVDRGLNTGELF
J gene: TRBJ2-2
V gene: TRBV7-2

CDR3 protein: ASSSGGTAGELF
J gene: TRBJ2-2
V gene: TRBV13

CDR3 protein: ASSSGTSGGETQY
J gene: TRBJ2-5
V gene: TRBV13

CDR3 protein: ASSFWPSGGNEQF
J gene: TRBJ2-1
V gene: TRBV11-2

CDR3 protein: ASSQSGRGALDEQF
J gene: TRBJ2-1
V gene: TRBV14

CDR3 protein: ASSLRSGSNTDTQY
J gene: TRBJ2-3
V gene: TRBV11-3

CDR3 protein: ASSVATSGVSGELF
J gene: TRBJ2-2
V gene: TRBV9

CDR3 protein: ASSPLGTGIRQPQH
J gene: TRBJ1-5
V gene: TRBV27

CDR3 protein: ASSHEWTGELF
J gene: TRBJ2-2
V gene: TRBV2

CDR3 protein: ASSRINSYEQY
J gene: TRBJ2-7
V gene: TRBV14

CDR3 protein: ASSHGSGAGQPQH
J gene: TRBJ1-5
V gene: TRBV4-3

CDR3 protein: ASSSTRFEGEKLF
J gene: TRBJ1-4
V gene: TRBV7-2

CDR3 protein: ASSDKDGVYNEQF
J gene: TRBJ2-1
V gene: TRBV6-4

CDR3 protein: ASRGGGVQPQH
J gene: TRBJ1-5
V gene: TRBV2

CDR3 protein: ASSIGGQTSYEQY
J gene: TRBJ2-7
V gene: TRBV11-2

CDR3 protein: ASRTGVLMNTEAF
J gene: TRBJ1-1
V gene: TRBV5-1

CDR3 protein: ASSPNTGVTDTQY
J gene: TRBJ2-3
V gene: TRBV7-9

CDR3 protein: ASKDGGFTDTQY
J gene: TRBJ2-3
V gene: TRBV6-1

CDR3 protein: ASSQVTGNQPQH
J gene: TRBJ1-5
V gene: TRBV5-6

CDR3 protein: ASSLGGRTTEAF
J gene: TRBJ1-1
V gene: TRBV7-9

CDR3 protein: ASSQDQTDTDTQY
J gene: TRBJ2-3
V gene: TRBV4-2

CDR3 protein: ASSLGQTDNSPLH
J gene: TRBJ1-6
V gene: TRBV7-9

CDR3 protein: AGGGQVQETQY
J gene: TRBJ2-5
V gene: TRBV2

CDR3 protein: ASSPLHGSEQY
J gene: TRBJ2-7
V gene: TRBV18

CDR3 protein: ASSFGATSGGSY
J gene: TRBJ2-7
V gene: TRBV5-6

CDR3 protein: ASSFGPSSGPEQF
J gene: TRBJ2-1
V gene: TRBV5-1

CDR3 protein: ASSQARGAIYMNTEAF
J gene: TRBJ1-1
V gene: TRBV4-3

CDR3 protein: ASSQDSTSGGYEQY
J gene: TRBJ2-7
V gene: TRBV4-2

CDR3 protein: ATSREGLAGGQYNEQF
J gene: TRBJ2-1
V gene: TRBV15

CDR3 protein: ASSPVLGPENIQY
J gene: TRBJ2-4
V gene: TRBV18

CDR3 protein: ASRTDRPFYEQY
J gene: TRBJ2-7
V gene: TRBV6-6

CDR3 protein: ASSFGGGTSTDTQY
J gene: TRBJ2-3
V gene: TRBV28

CDR3 protein: ASSQIQGILAGNTIY
J gene: TRBJ1-3
V gene: TRBV4-3

CDR3 protein: ASRPTVRAEQY
J gene: TRBJ2-7
V gene: TRBV5-1

CDR3 protein: ASSPSGGVGDTQY
J gene: TRBJ2-3
V gene: TRBV5-1